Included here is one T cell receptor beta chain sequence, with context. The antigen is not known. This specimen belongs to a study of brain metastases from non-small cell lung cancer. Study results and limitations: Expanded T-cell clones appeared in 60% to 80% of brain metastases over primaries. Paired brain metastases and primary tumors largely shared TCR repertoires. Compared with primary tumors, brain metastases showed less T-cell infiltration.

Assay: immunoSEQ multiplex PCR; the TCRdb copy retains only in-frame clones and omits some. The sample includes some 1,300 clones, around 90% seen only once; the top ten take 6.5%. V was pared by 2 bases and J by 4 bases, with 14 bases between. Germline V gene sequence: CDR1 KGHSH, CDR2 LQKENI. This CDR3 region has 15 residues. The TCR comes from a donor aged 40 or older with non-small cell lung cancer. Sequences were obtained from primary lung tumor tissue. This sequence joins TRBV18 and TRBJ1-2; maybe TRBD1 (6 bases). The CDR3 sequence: CASSPGRGLRYGYTF. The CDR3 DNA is TGTGCCAGCTCACCAGGCAGGGGCTTGCGCTATGGCTACACCTTC.